These 11 T cell receptor beta chains originate from one sample sequenced in a study of T cell responses to AZD1222 COVID-19 vaccine. Libraries were prepared by immunoSEQ multiplex PCR; TCRdb keeps only in-frame clonotypes and omits some of them. The table records 100,000 to 150,000 clones, about 94% of them present only once. The sequenced sample was peripheral blood, obtained on day 0 of AZD1222 vaccination. The receptors stem from an adult in good health.

The gene calls are TRBV12-5 and TRBJ1-1; 7 nucleotides align to TRBD1. Germline V lookup: CDR1 LGHNT, CDR2 FRNRAP. The ends lost 2 bases at V and 6 bases at J; junction bases unmatched: 3. The CDR3 has 13 amino acids. Here the CDR3 DNA reads TGTGCTAGTGGTTTGCAAGGGGGCCCTGAAGCTTTCTTT. Its translation is CASGLQGGPEAFF.

The rearrangement uses TRBV7-9 and TRBJ1-1; D may be TRBD1 (6 bases). Germline-derived CDR1 and CDR2 are SEHNR and FQNEAQ (reference sequence). V lost 1 base and J 1 base, leaving 7 bases between the germline ends. The CDR3 contains 14 residues. This CDR3 reads CASSLGTANTEAFF. For the CDR3, the DNA is TGTGCCAGCAGCTTAGGGACAGCGAACACTGAAGCTTTCTTT.

The genes are TRBV6-5 and TRBJ2-1; possibly TRBD2 for D (5 bases). This CDR3 has 14 residues. Trimming removed 6 bases at V and 6 bases at J, with 15 bases between. Germline V CDR1 and CDR2: MNHEY, SVGAGI. CDR3 in DNA: TGTGCCAGCAGGCCCCGAGGGCAAGGCAATGAGCAGTTCTTC. Amino acids: CASRPRGQGNEQFF.

The V call is TRBV19, the J call TRBJ1-2; 10 bases are shared with TRBD1. The CDR3 sequence is 14 residues long. The J segment lost 6 bases and the V segment lost 3 bases, leaving 4 bases of the junction unmatched. From germline, CDR1 is LNHDA and CDR2 SQIVND (reference sequence). The CDR3 bases are TGTGCCAGTAGTATCTTTGGGACAGGGGATGGCTACACCTTC. Its protein is CASSIFGTGDGYTF.

V and J are TRBV9 and TRBJ1-1, with a tentative D call TRBD1 (6 bases). Between the trimmed V and J ends, which lost 0 bases and 6 bases, there was a span of 9 bases. The germline gives CDR1 SGDLS, CDR2 YYNGEE. This CDR3 spans 13 amino acids. CDR3 DNA: TGTGCCAGCAGCGTAGGAAGGGGGTCTGAAGCTTTCTTT. The encoded protein is CASSVGRGSEAFF.

The genes are TRBV7-8 and TRBJ1-2; 7 nucleotides align to TRBD1. Germline V CDR1 and CDR2: SGHVS, FQNEAQ. The junction had 15 bases not matched to a gene; V was cut back by 5 bases and J by 6 bases. CDR3 length equals 16 residues. The CDR3 region is CASSPPLRTGRNGYTF. The CDR3 nucleotides read TGTGCCAGCAGCCCTCCGCTGCGGACAGGCAGGAATGGCTACACCTTC.

DNA for the CDR3: TGTGCCAGCAATTGGGGTGTGGAGACTGAAGCTTTCTTT. The encoded protein is CASNWGVETEAFF. The chain is built from TRBV6-5 and TRBJ1-1; no reliable D call. There are 13 residues in the CDR3. Looked up from germline, CDR1 is MNHEY and CDR2 is SVGAGI. V dropped 7 bases and J dropped 5 bases, with 14 bases sitting between them.

V gene TRBV9 combines with J gene TRBJ2-3, with D uncertain. CDR1 is SGDLS, CDR2 YYNGEE, per germline. The V end lost 0 bases, the J end lost 2 bases, and 10 bases lay between the germline ends. CDR3 length: 15 amino acids. The DNA for the CDR3 is TGTGCCAGCAGCGTAGGGTCTAGATTCACAGATACGCAGTATTTT. Translated, it gives CASSVGSRFTDTQYF.

This chain links TRBV20-1 with TRBJ2-7, with D tentatively TRBD2 (6 bases). The ends were cut back, 1 base at V and 7 bases at J, with 8 bases in the middle. This CDR3 spans 11 amino acids. Per germline, CDR1 DFQATT and CDR2 SNEGSKA (reference sequence). The CDR3 is CSARVAGEQYF. DNA of the CDR3: TGCAGTGCTAGAGTGGCGGGAGAGCAGTACTTC.

The genes are TRBV28 and TRBJ1-3, with D tentatively TRBD1 (6 bases). Deletions cut 10 bases from V and 4 bases from J, with 11 bases between. The CDR3 runs to 12 residues. Germline lookup yields CDR1 MDHEN and CDR2 SYDVKM. For the CDR3, the DNA is TGTGCCACCCGGGACACCGGAAACACCATATATTTT. This translates into CATRDTGNTIYF.

This chain uses TRBV6-5 with TRBJ2-7; 8 bases align to TRBD2. The CDR3 length is 13 residues. The junction had 7 bases not matched to a gene; V was cut back by 10 bases and J by 2 bases. CDR1 MNHEY and CDR2 SVGAGI come from the germline V gene. CDR3 loop: CATTSGGTYEQYF. The DNA for the CDR3 is TGTGCCACCACGAGCGGGGGCACCTACGAGCAGTACTTC.